What follows describes a single TCR beta chain. The antigen is not known. CDR3 length: 15 amino acids. Per germline, CDR1 SGHDT and CDR2 YYEEEE. V lost 0 bases and J 0 bases, leaving 8 bases between the germline ends. This sample is drawn from a study of OX40 agonist ivuxolimab in advanced cancers. Regarding the study as a whole: Researchers report that CD8+ T cells had, on average, more expanded clones than CD4+.

Clones were read by immunoSEQ multiplex PCR, and TCRdb kept only the in-frame ones, dropping some. The data show some 80,000 clones, 80% to 90% seen once. This sequence originates from an adult with an advanced solid tumor such as melanoma, head and neck, liver or kidney cancer. The starting material was CD4+ or CD8+ T cells sorted from blood, obtained in a trial of the OX40 agonist ivuxolimab. The rearrangement links TRBV5-6 to TRBJ2-3; D gene unclear. CDR3 coding DNA: TGTGCCAGCAGCTTGGACGTGGGTAGCACAGATACGCAGTATTTT. Translated: CASSLDVGSTDTQYF.